These 22 T cell receptor beta chains originate from one sample sequenced in a study of blood T cell repertoires in COVID-19. The data were produced by immunoSEQ multiplex PCR, yet TCRdb's version contains in-frame clones alone and is incomplete. The sample shows 65,000 to 95,000 clones, 89% of them seen only once. The sequenced material came from peripheral blood. The receptors come from a man in his 70s with active or convalescent COVID-19.

The chain links TRBV10-3 to TRBJ2-3; D gene uncertain. V shed 10 bases and J shed 9 bases, with 11 bases lying between them. Germline CDR1 is ENHRY and CDR2 is SYGVKD. The CDR3 is made up of 10 amino acids. The CDR3 DNA is TGTGCCACAAGTCACGGGACGCAGTATTTT. As protein: CATSHGTQYF.

A single count supports this clone. The chain employs TRBV2 and TRBJ2-2, with a tentative D call TRBD1 (5 bases). CDR1 and CDR2 from the germline V gene are SNHLY and FYNNEI. The V end was cut by 4 bases, the J end by 7 bases, with 19 bases between. The CDR3 runs to 16 residues. The CDR3 is CASSGALGAPGGELFF. CDR3 DNA: TGTGCCAGCAGTGGAGCGTTAGGGGCGCCGGGCGGGGAGCTGTTTTTT.

V gene TRBV6-2 or TRBV6-3 combines with J gene TRBJ1-3, with 7 bases lining up with TRBD1. Per germline, CDR1 MNHEY and CDR2 SVGEGT. There are 16 residues in the CDR3. The ends lost 4 bases at V and 0 bases at J; junction bases unmatched: 6. CDR3 DNA sequence: TGTGCCAGCAGTTCAGACAGGGTCGCCTCTGGAAACACCATATATTTT. This translates into CASSSDRVASGNTIYF.

This chain uses TRBV3-1 (or the pseudogene TRBV3-2) with TRBJ1-4, with TRBD1 matching 8 bases. Germline values: CDR1 LGHDT, CDR2 YNNKEL (reference sequence). The CDR3 has 14 amino acids. V was pared by 0 bases and J by 14 bases, with 8 bases of the junction left unmatched. Written as DNA, the CDR3 is TGTGCCAGCAGCCAAGACGACGGGGACAGGAGGCTGTTTTTT. Translated, it gives CASSQDDGDRRLFF.

This chain links TRBV5-6 with TRBJ2-5; 7 nucleotides line up with TRBD2. Unmatched junction bases numbered 21, after V lost 5 bases and J lost 2 bases. Per the germline V gene, CDR1 is SGHDT and CDR2 is YYEEEE. This CDR3 has 19 amino acids. CDR3 in amino acids: CASRREGGAGLPGQETQYF. The CDR3 nucleotides are TGTGCCAGCAGGCGTGAGGGAGGAGCGGGACTCCCGGGACAAGAGACCCAGTACTTC.

The rearrangement joins TRBV24-1 to TRBJ1-4; no clear D gene. The CDR3 is 14 amino acids. Trimming took 4 bases from V and 8 from J, leaving 13 bases between them. Germline V gene sequence: CDR1 KGHDR, CDR2 SFDVKD. The CDR3 coding sequence is TGTGCCACCAGTGACCGCCGGACTGGCGAAAAACTGTTTTTT. Translated, it gives CATSDRRTGEKLFF.

The rearrangement joins TRBV11-3 to TRBJ2-7, with D maybe TRBD1 (5 bases). The CDR3 consists of 13 residues. Germline CDR1 is SGHNT and CDR2 is YENEEA. V lost 3 bases and J 3 bases, leaving 9 bases between the germline ends. The CDR3 coding sequence is TGTGCCAGCAGCTTGCAGGGTAACTACGAGCAGTACTTC. It encodes CASSLQGNYEQYF.

This clone came up once. This rearrangement joins TRBV5-1 to TRBJ2-3; 11 bases are shared with TRBD2. Germline lookup yields CDR1 SGHRS and CDR2 YFSETQ. Losses at the gene ends were 0 bases for V and 3 bases for J; bases not matched to a gene: 0. The CDR3 length is 15 residues. DNA for the CDR3: TGCGCCAGCAGCTTGGGACTAGCGGGAACAGATACGCAGTATTTT. As protein: CASSLGLAGTDTQYF.

The chain joins TRBV27 to TRBJ2-7; no clear D. The V and J ends lost 2 bases and 2 bases respectively, with 10 bases between them. The CDR3 sequence is 14 residues long. CDR1 and CDR2 from the germline V gene are MNHEY and SMNVEV (reference sequence). CDR3 amino acids: CASSLKLIPYEQYF. CDR3 bases: TGTGCCAGCAGTTTAAAACTCATACCCTACGAGCAGTACTTC.

The chain joins TRBV7-9 to TRBJ2-7, with 11 bases that match TRBD1. The CDR3 covers 16 residues. Germline CDR1 and CDR2: SEHNR and FQNEAQ (reference sequence). Trimming cost V 2 bases and J 10 bases; bases outside gene matches: 13. The CDR3 region has the DNA TGTGCCAGCAGCTTACGGGGGACAGGGGGATTGGCCGGCCAGTACTTC. Translating it yields CASSLRGTGGLAGQYF. Full variable domain (rest looked up from reference TRBV7-9 and TRBJ2-7): DTGVSQNPRHKITKRGQNVTFRCDPISEHNRLYWYRQTLGQGPEFLTYFQNEAQLEKSRLLSDRFSAERPKGSFSTLEIQRTEQGDSAMYLCASSLRGTGGLAGQYFGPGTRLTVT.

The chain joins TRBV7-7 to TRBJ2-3; D possibly corresponds to TRBD1 (6 bases). Trimming pared 8 bases from V and 1 base from J, leaving 16 bases between. CDR3 size: 15 residues. Germline CDR1 reads SSHAT; CDR2 reads FNYEAQ (reference sequence). For the CDR3, the DNA is TGTGCCAGCGCGCTCACAGGGTTCGGCACAGATACGCAGTATTTT. Translation gives CASALTGFGTDTQYF.

The chain recombines TRBV7-9 with TRBJ1-1, with 8 bases aligning to TRBD1. The V and J ends lost 1 base and 3 bases, in that order; junction bases with no gene match: 13. This CDR3 is built from 18 residues. Germline CDR1 is SEHNR and CDR2 is FQNEAQ (reference sequence). In nucleotides, the CDR3 is TGTGCCAGCAGCTTAGTACCCAGGGGGCTCGCAATGGACACTGAAGCTTTCTTT. This codes for CASSLVPRGLAMDTEAFF.

The rearrangement uses TRBV2 and TRBJ1-5; TRBD1 matches at 9 bases. The CDR3 length is 15 residues. Trimming cost V 0 bases and J 4 bases; bases outside gene matches: 1. Germline CDR1 is SNHLY and CDR2 is FYNNEI. The CDR3 is CASSEAGQGNQPQHF. DNA for the CDR3: TGTGCCAGCAGTGAAGCAGGACAGGGGAATCAGCCCCAGCATTTT.

This clone was seen more than once but under ten times. V is TRBV2 and J is TRBJ2-7; 7 bases align to TRBD1. Germline V gene sequence: CDR1 SNHLY, CDR2 FYNNEI. V gave up 5 bases and J gave up 2 bases; unmatched junction bases: 9. The CDR3 has 15 residues. CDR3 nucleotide sequence: TGTGCCAGCAGTTTCGACAGGGCCCTCCCCTACGAGCAGTACTTC. This translates into CASSFDRALPYEQYF.

This chain links TRBV2 with TRBJ2-6; TRBD1 is a possible D gene (5 bases). The V gene lost 9 bases and the J gene lost 4 bases, with 10 bases spanning the gap. Germline lookup yields CDR1 SNHLY and CDR2 FYNNEI. The CDR3 has 13 residues. The CDR3 spells CASTGPGANVLTF. The CDR3 region has the DNA TGTGCCAGTACAGGACCGGGGGCCAACGTCCTGACTTTC.

J is TRBJ2-1 and V is TRBV5-1, with TRBD1 identical over 8 bases. The ends lost 4 bases at V and 5 bases at J; junction bases unmatched: 8. This CDR3 comprises 15 residues. Germline V lookup: CDR1 SGHRS, CDR2 YFSETQ. The CDR3 is CASSPGDRLNNEQFF. CDR3 nucleotide sequence: TGCGCCAGCAGCCCCGGGGACAGGCTCAACAATGAGCAGTTCTTC. The full variable domain, rest sourced from reference TRBV5-1 and TRBJ2-1, is KAGVTQTPRYLIKTRGQQVTLSCSPISGHRSVSWYQQTPGQGLQFLFEYFSETQRNKGNFPGRFSGRQFSNSRSEMNVSTLELGDSALYLCASSPGDRLNNEQFFGPGTRLTVL.

The rearrangement links TRBV3-1 (or the pseudogene TRBV3-2) to TRBJ1-4, with D possibly TRBD1 on 5 matching bases. V was pared by 1 base and J by 5 bases, with 20 bases between. The CDR3 has 18 residues. Per germline, CDR1 LGHDT and CDR2 YNNKEL (reference sequence). The CDR3 DNA sequence: TGTGCCAGCAGCCAAGTGGAATTAGGGGTCTTAACGAATGAAAAACTGTTTTTT. This codes for CASSQVELGVLTNEKLFF.

This chain links TRBV21-1 with TRBJ2-7; the table's D call of TRBD2 was not tested on the DNA. TRBV21-1 is termed a pseudogene. The CDR3 runs 16 residues. The chain's CDR3 is CASSKARGPLQYEQYF. The CDR3 DNA reads as TGTGCCAGCAGCAAAGCTAGAGGCCCGCTGCAATACGAGCAGTACTTC.

The genes are TRBV5-1 and TRBJ1-1, with 7 bases aligning to TRBD1. This CDR3 is 16 amino acids long. The germline V gene encodes CDR1 SGHRS and CDR2 YFSETQ. Germline trimming cut 1 base from V and 1 base from J; bases unmatched to any gene: 7. The CDR3 bases are TGCGCCAGCAGCTTGAATACAGGGGCCCCGAACACTGAAGCTTTCTTT. Its protein is CASSLNTGAPNTEAFF.

J is TRBJ2-1 and V is TRBV7-2, with 10 positions matching TRBD2. Unmatched junction bases numbered 8, after V lost 5 bases and J lost 10 bases. This CDR3 is built from 14 residues. The V gene's germline CDR1 is SGHTA and CDR2 FQGNSA. This CDR3 is CASSVSGGKNEQFF. The CDR3 bases are TGTGCCAGCAGCGTTAGCGGGGGGAAAAACGAGCAGTTCTTC.

This chain connects TRBV4-2 to TRBJ1-6; 10 bases agree with TRBD1. V shed 1 base, J shed 7 bases, and the junction held 25 bases outside the gene matches. The V gene's germline CDR1 is LGHNA and CDR2 YNFKEQ. The CDR3 is made up of 23 amino acids. The DNA of the CDR3 is TGTGCCAGCAGCCAAGGTTTATTTTGGTCTGTAGAACAAGACAGGGGGCGAAATTCACCCCTCCACTTT. This translates into CASSQGLFWSVEQDRGRNSPLHF.

CDR3 sequence reads: CASSYQGIEQFF. CDR3 sequence (DNA): TGTGCCAGCAGTTACCAGGGAATTGAGCAGTTCTTC. The rearrangement uses TRBV6-5 and TRBJ2-1, with D maybe TRBD1 (5 bases). V was trimmed by 2 bases and J by 9 bases, leaving 8 bases between them. Germline V CDR1 and CDR2: MNHEY, SVGAGI. The CDR3 covers 12 residues.